Reported below is one T cell receptor beta chain. This specimen comes from a study of blood T cell repertoires in COVID-19. Whole-study context: Researchers got acute and convalescent COVID-19 samples from the United States, Italy and Spain. Nucleic acid was either cDNA or gDNA, and it came from T cells, B-cell-depleted T cells, or PBMCs.

Authors' processing steps: Reference gene primer amplification in the assay estimated nucleated cell counts. Only in-frame clones appear in the TCRdb table, and some are missing; sequencing was by immunoSEQ multiplex PCR. That table is the source of V, J and clone size, and D and trimming were worked out from the DNA. Of 20,000 to 25,000 clones listed, approximately 90% were seen once; the top ten hold around 3.7%. The CDR3 is made up of 15 amino acids. V dropped 5 bases and J dropped 4 bases, with 15 bases sitting between them. Germline V gene lookup returns CDR1 SGHVS and CDR2 FQNEAQ. The chain joins TRBV7-8 to TRBJ1-5; D is perhaps TRBD1 (6 bases). The specimen was peripheral blood. The receptor comes from a man aged 50 to 59 with active COVID-19. CDR3 nucleotides: TGTGCCAGCAGCATAGGGACACAGAGAAATCAGCCCCAGCATTTT. This sequence encodes CASSIGTQRNQPQHF.